The present entry profiles one T cell receptor beta chain with its context. Its antigen is not identified. This specimen comes from a study of cytomegalovirus exposure and HLA in healthy donors. V dropped 1 base and J dropped 0 bases, with 10 bases sitting between them. The CDR3 spans 16 residues. Germline-derived CDR1 and CDR2 are MNHEY and SMNVEV (reference sequence). Assay: immunoSEQ multiplex PCR; the TCRdb copy retains only in-frame clones and omits some. The repertoire has roughly 220,000 clones, approximately 88% of them found once; the top ten carry over 11%. Study results and caveats: Reported performance of the classifier showed diagnosis of cytomegalovirus status with high specificity and sensitivity. The study listed 150 to 200 cytomegalovirus-associated TCR beta chains. There were some public TCRs occurring in many donors, but most TCR sequences were rare.

The sample taken for sequencing was PBMCs. V is TRBV27 and J is TRBJ1-3; tentatively, D is TRBD1 (5 bases). The sequence derives from a woman aged 30 to 39 in good health and CMV-seropositive. The CDR3, as DNA: TGTGCCAGCAGTTTATATGGGGGGAGCTCTGGAAACACCATATATTTT. This translates into CASSLYGGSSGNTIYF.